This TCR beta chain originates from a study of blood T cell repertoires in COVID-19 (TCRdb year 2020). About the investigation overall: Collaborator samples came from the United States, Italy and Spain and covered acute and convalescent phases of COVID-19. HLA class I and class II types, where available, came from metadata supplied by the sample provider rather than from assay-based typing. Samples were obtained from the ongoing ImmuneRACE study (first 160 participants) and from over 1,000 subjects provided by 6 global collaborators. The repertoires were released in a freely available public database intended as a resource for research on the immune response to SARS-CoV-2. Sample metadata almost always included a de-identified subject ID, COVID-19 status, age in years and sex. The material from the prospective study consisted of cDNA or gDNA derived from T cells, B-cell-depleted T cells, or PBMCs. The dataset comprised deeply sampled blood TCRbeta repertoires from subjects exposed to, actively infected with, or recovered from COVID-19.

V is pruned by 3 bases and J by 4 bases, leaving 10 bases of the junction without a gene match. Per the germline V gene, MNHEY is the CDR1 and SVGEGT is the CDR2. Counted from cysteine to phenylalanine, this CDR3 has 16 amino acids. Left in the record is the CDR3 DNA by itself, 48 bases read in frame from the first base. The study at large found these results: How much clinical and demographic metadata was included differed by source and by participant, and the metadata was provided uncurated.

The immunoSEQ Assay, a bias-controlled multiplex PCR, was used to amplify TCRbeta CDR3 regions from genomic DNA. The source study handled its data this way. The number of nucleated cells in each sample was estimated by amplification of reference gene primers within the assay. Sequence reads were collapsed and filtered to measure the absolute abundance of every unique TCRbeta CDR3 rearrangement. For each sample, productive Simpson clonality was calculated as the square root of Simpson's diversity index across productive rearrangements. TCRdb carries this immuneACCESS record with in-frame sequences only. Its versions omit some clonotypes, under half of them owing to an unresolved V gene in the studies checked, with the rest unexplained. V, J and clone size were drawn from that table, and D and trimming were deduced from the DNA. The table for this sample lists about 480,000 clones; roughly 90% of them were counted only once. The ten largest clones capture 1.8% of the sample.

About this clone itself: Its antigen target is currently unknown. Base qualities are not at hand, and no much larger clone is one base apart.

Enrolling through a virtual design, the prospective study's participants ranged in age from roughly 18 to 95 years and lived across some 22 United States geographic areas. In the prospective study, participants were assigned to cohorts based on the clinical history participants reported in a screening survey and a study questionnaire. Recovered participants in ImmuneRACE Cohort 3 were defined by two consecutive negative NP/OP PCR tests, clearance by a healthcare professional, or resolution of symptoms. Each participant in the prospective study had whole blood, serum and a nasopharyngeal or oropharyngeal swab collected by mobile phlebotomists. Participants in the prospective study had the option to provide additional blood draws and questionnaires over a 2-month period. Blood samples from the prospective study were shipped frozen or at room temperature prior to DNA extraction.

The TCR originated in a woman aged 40-49 years who had recovered from COVID-19. Sequenced material: PBMCs or T cells enriched from blood (not recorded which). The sequence is built from TRBV6-2 or TRBV6-3 and TRBJ2-7, with 9 central nucleotides matching TRBD1. The CDR3 in this case is CASSYSPGQGKYEQYF. At the DNA level, the sequence is TGTGCCAGCAGTTATTCTCCGGGACAGGGAAAATACGAGCAGTACTTC.